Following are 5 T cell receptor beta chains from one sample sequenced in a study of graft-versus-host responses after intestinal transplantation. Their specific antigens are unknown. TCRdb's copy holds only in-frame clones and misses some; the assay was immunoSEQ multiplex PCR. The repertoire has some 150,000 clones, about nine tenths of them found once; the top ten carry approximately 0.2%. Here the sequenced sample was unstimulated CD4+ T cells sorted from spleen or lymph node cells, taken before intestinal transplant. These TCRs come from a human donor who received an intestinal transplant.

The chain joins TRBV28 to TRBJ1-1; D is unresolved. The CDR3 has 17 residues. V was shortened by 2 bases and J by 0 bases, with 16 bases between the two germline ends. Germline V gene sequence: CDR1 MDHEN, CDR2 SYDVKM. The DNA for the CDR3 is TGTGCCAGCAGTTTACTAAAAGGGTGGGATATGAACACTGAAGCTTTCTTT. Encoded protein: CASSLLKGWDMNTEAFF.

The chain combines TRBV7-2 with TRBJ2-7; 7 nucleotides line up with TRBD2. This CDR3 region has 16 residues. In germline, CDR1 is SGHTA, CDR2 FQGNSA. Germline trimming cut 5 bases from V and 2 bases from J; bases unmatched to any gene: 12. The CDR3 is CASSPYSSSGTYEQYF. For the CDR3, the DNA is TGTGCCAGCAGCCCCTATTCGTCTAGCGGCACCTACGAGCAGTACTTC.

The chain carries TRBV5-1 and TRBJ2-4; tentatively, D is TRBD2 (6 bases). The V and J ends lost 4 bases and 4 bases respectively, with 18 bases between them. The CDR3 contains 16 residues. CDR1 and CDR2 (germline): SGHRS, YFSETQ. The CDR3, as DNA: TGCGCCAGCAGCGGTTACGTAGCGGAAGCTAAAAACATTCAGTACTTC. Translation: CASSGYVAEAKNIQYF.

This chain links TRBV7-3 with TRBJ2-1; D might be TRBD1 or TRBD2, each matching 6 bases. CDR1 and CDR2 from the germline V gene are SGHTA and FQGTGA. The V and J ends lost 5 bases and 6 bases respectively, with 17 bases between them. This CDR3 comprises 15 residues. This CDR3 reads CASSRQVAGGNEQFF. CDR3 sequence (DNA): TGTGCCAGCAGCCGACAGGTCGCCGGGGGCAATGAGCAGTTCTTC.

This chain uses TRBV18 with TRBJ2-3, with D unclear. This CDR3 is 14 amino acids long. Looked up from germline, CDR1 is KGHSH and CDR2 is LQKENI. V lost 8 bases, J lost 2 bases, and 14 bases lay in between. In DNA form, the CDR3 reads TGTGCCAGCCGGCCAGTCGGCATCACAGATACGCAGTATTTT. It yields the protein CASRPVGITDTQYF.